This T cell receptor beta chain was identified in a study of shared clonotypes between healthy human individuals. On the study more broadly: Each donor had three CD4 naive, three CD4 memory, two CD8 naive and one CD8 memory plate. Findings of the study overall: With few donors, the genetic and exposure-history diversity represented was limited.

The material for each subset, its genomic DNA, was split evenly across several immunoSEQ plates. The repertoire was sequenced with immunoSEQ multiplex PCR; TCRdb's copy has only in-frame clones and lacks some. The repertoire consists of some 2.1 million clones, with approximately 94% occurring once and the leading ten covering more than 0.95%. Naive CD8 cells, CD45RO-negative and positively selected for CCR7, excluded terminally differentiated effector memory CD45RA+ cells. A note on this clone: The target antigen is unknown.

Germline CDR1 reads LGHNA; CDR2 reads YSLEER. The V and J ends lost 0 bases and 1 base respectively, with 7 bases between them. There are 14 residues in the CDR3. Sequences were obtained from naive CD8+ T cells sorted from blood. This TCR came from a man between 18 and 29 years old in good health. This chain connects TRBV4-3 to TRBJ2-7, with unresolved D. The CDR3 region is CASSQEAVSYEQYF. The CDR3 coding sequence is TGCGCCAGCAGCCAAGAGGCGGTTTCCTACGAGCAGTACTTC.